This T cell receptor (beta chain) was sequenced in a study of blood T cell repertoires in COVID-19. Across the study: Both acute and convalescent COVID-19 samples were obtained from the United States, Italy and Spain. The analysed material was cDNA or gDNA that came from T cells, B-cell-depleted T cells, or PBMCs.

Original data processing: Nucleated cell number was recorded as an estimate derived from reference gene primer amplification. Repertoires were generated with immunoSEQ multiplex PCR, while TCRdb's copy carries only in-frame clones and drops some. The V and J calls and the clone size are those of that table, but D and trimming were determined from the DNA. The sample contains roughly 150,000 clones, 83% of which appear only once. The TCR was taken from a woman in her 70s who had recovered from COVID-19. Sequences were obtained from peripheral blood.

CDR3 loop: CASKQGLTDTQYF. Here the CDR3 DNA reads TGTGCCAGCAAACAGGGGCTCACAGATACGCAGTATTTT. The chain joins TRBV27 to TRBJ2-3, with 7 positions matching TRBD1. CDR3 length equals 13 residues. V lost 7 bases to trimming and J lost 2 bases; unmatched junction nucleotides: 3. Germline CDR1 reads MNHEY; CDR2 reads SMNVEV (reference sequence).